The T cell receptor beta chain described here comes from a study of cytomegalovirus exposure and HLA in healthy donors. Overall study: A prior analysis found about 110 million unique TCR beta sequences from around 190 million T cells.

Germline V gene data show CDR1 as SGHTA and CDR2 as FQGNSA. The CDR3 length is 13 residues. Trimming stripped 3 bases from V and 3 bases from J, with 5 bases between. Of note for this clone: Its specificity is unknown.

Study outcomes and limitations: On later analysis, the bulk of CMV-associated TCR beta chains appeared to be HLA-restricted.

In the PCR, 60 Vbeta and 13 Jbeta primers were used. Authors' analysis steps: In a later analysis, the count reached some 88 million unique TCR beta chains, with about 11 million shared. Measured with immunoSEQ multiplex PCR; TCRdb has only the in-frame clones, and not every one. From that table come the V and J calls and clone size; the DNA was used to work out D and trimming. Among some 78,000 clones listed, approximately 80% were seen once. The sequenced sample was PBMCs. This sequence originates from a woman aged 45-65 years in good health and CMV-seropositive. This sequence joins TRBV7-2 and TRBJ1-4; D gene unclear. The CDR3 here is CASSFGANEKLFF. In DNA form, the CDR3 reads TGTGCCAGCAGCTTTGGAGCTAATGAAAAACTGTTTTTT.